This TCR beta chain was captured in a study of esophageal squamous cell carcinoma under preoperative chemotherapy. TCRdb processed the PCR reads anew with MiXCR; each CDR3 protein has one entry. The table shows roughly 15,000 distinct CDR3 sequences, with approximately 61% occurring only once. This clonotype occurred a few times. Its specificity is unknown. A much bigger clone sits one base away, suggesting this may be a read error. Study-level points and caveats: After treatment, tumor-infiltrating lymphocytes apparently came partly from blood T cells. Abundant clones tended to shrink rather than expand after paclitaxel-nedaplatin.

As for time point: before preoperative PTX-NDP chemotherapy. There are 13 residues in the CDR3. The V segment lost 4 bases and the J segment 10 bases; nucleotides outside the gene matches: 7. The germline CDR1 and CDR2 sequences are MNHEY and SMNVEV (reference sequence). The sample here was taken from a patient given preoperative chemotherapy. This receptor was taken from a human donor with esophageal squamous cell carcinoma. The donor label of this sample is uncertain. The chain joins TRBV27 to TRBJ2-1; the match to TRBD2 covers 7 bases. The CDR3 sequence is CASSWAGATEQFF. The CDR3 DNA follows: TGTGCCAGCAGTTGGGCGGGAGCTACCGAGCAGTTCTTC.